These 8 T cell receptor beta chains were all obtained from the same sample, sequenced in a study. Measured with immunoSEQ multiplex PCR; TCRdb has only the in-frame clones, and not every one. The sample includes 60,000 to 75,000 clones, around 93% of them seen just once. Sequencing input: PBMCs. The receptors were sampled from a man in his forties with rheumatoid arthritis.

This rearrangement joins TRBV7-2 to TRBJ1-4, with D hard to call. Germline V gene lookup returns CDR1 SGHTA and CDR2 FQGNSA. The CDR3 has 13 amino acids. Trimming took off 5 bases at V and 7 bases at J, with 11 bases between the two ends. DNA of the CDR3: TGTGCCAGCAGCCCACCTGGAATTGAAAAACTGTTTTTT. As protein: CASSPPGIEKLFF.

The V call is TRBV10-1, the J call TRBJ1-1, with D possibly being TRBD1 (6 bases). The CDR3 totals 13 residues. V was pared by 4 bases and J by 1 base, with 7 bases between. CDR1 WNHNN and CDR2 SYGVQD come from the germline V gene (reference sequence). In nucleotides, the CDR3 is TGCGCCAGCAGTGCGGACAGGAACACTGAAGCTTTCTTT. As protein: CASSADRNTEAFF.

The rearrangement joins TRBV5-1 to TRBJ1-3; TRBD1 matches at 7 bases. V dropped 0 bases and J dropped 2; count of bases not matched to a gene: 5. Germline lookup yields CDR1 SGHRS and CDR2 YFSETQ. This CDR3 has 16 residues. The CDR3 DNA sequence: TGCGCCAGCAGCTTGGGCGACAGGGAGGCTGGAAACACCATATATTTT. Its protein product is CASSLGDREAGNTIYF.

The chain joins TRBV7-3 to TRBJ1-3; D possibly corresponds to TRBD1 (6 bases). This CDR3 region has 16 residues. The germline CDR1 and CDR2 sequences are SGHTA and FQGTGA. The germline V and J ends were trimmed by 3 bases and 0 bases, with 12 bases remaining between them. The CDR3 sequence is CASSLDSSNSGNTIYF. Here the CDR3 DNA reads TGTGCCAGCAGCTTGGACAGTTCGAACTCTGGAAACACCATATATTTT.

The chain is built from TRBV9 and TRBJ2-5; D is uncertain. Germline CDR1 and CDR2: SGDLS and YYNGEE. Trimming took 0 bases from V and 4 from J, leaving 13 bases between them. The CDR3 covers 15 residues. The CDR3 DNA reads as TGTGCCAGCAGCGTAGATACGAGCCTTCGAGAGACCCAGTACTTC. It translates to CASSVDTSLRETQYF.

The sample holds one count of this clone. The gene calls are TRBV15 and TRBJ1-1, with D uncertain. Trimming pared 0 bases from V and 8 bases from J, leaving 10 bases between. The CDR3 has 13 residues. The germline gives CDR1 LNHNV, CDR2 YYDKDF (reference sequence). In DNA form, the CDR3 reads TGTGCCACCAGCAGAGATCTTGGGCGAGAAGCTTTCTTT. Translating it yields CATSRDLGREAFF.

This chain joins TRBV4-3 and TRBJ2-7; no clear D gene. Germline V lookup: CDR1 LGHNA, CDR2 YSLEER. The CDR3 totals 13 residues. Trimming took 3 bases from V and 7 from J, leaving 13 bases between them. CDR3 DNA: TGCGCCAGCAGCCAGGCTCAGAGGCAAGAGCAGTACTTC. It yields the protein CASSQAQRQEQYF.

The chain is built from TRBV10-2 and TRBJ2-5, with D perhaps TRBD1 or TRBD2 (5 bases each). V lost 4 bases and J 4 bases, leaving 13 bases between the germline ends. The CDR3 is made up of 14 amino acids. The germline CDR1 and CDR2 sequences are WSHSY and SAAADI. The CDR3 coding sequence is TGCGCCAGCAGTGGAGCAGGTGGGGGAGAGACCCAGTACTTC. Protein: CASSGAGGGETQYF.